This T cell receptor (beta chain) was documented in a study of T cell responses to AZD1222 COVID-19 vaccine. Overall study findings and caveats: Spike was spanned by vaccine-associated CD4 TCRs, which were dominant at 160-218 and 743-854. White British donors predominated, females outnumbered males, and clonal diversity was possibly underestimated. Without day 14 samples, only post-peak T cell repertoires were studied.

As regards this clone: The antigen remains undetermined.

The data were produced by immunoSEQ multiplex PCR, yet TCRdb's version contains in-frame clones alone and is incomplete. The repertoire consists of roughly 200,000 clones, with 85% to 95% occurring once and the leading ten covering 0.95% to 1.1%. The receptor comes from an adult in good health. The specimen comprised peripheral blood, sampled on day 0 of MenACWY control vaccination.

In nucleotides, the CDR3 is TGTGCCAGCAGTTACGGGGGGGATTATAATTCACCCCTCCACTTT. Translated: CASSYGGDYNSPLHF. The V gene is TRBV6-5, the J gene TRBJ1-6; D possibly corresponds to TRBD1 (5 bases). Looked up from germline, CDR1 is MNHEY and CDR2 is SVGAGI. V was pared by 2 bases and J by 4 bases, with 9 bases between. The CDR3 sequence is 15 residues long.